This paragraph reports one T cell receptor beta chain. What it recognizes is unknown. Treatment: oral pan-JAK inhibitor, 5-10 mg twice daily. Extracted RNA was reverse transcribed into cDNA, the sequencing template. The protocol was immunoSEQ multiplex PCR, while the TCRdb copy is restricted to in-frame clones and leaves out a portion. The sample lists 120,000 or so clones, 58% seen once, with more than 25% in the top ten. The sample belongs to a study of CD8+ T cells in alopecia areata. Study-level background: Treatment comprised oral tofacitinib, 5 to 10 mg twice daily, in treated patients.

General observations from the study: Mice gave a clearer picture of TCR sharing than patients did, possibly for HLA-related reasons. Alopecia totalis/universalis scalp especially showed more expanded CD8+ clones than normal scalp.

V was cut by 0 bases and J by 4 bases, with 10 bases left in between. In germline, CDR1 is SQVTM, CDR2 ANQGSEA. The CDR3 length is 13 residues. Sample: CD8+ T cells sorted from blood, taken at week 4, from a patient treated with tofacitinib. The source of this sequence is a human donor with alopecia areata. The chain has TRBV29-1 and TRBJ2-7, with D tentatively TRBD2 (5 bases). The CDR3 DNA sequence: TGCAGCGTTGAAGAGCAGCCGGGGTACGAGCAGTACTTC. This translates into CSVEEQPGYEQYF.